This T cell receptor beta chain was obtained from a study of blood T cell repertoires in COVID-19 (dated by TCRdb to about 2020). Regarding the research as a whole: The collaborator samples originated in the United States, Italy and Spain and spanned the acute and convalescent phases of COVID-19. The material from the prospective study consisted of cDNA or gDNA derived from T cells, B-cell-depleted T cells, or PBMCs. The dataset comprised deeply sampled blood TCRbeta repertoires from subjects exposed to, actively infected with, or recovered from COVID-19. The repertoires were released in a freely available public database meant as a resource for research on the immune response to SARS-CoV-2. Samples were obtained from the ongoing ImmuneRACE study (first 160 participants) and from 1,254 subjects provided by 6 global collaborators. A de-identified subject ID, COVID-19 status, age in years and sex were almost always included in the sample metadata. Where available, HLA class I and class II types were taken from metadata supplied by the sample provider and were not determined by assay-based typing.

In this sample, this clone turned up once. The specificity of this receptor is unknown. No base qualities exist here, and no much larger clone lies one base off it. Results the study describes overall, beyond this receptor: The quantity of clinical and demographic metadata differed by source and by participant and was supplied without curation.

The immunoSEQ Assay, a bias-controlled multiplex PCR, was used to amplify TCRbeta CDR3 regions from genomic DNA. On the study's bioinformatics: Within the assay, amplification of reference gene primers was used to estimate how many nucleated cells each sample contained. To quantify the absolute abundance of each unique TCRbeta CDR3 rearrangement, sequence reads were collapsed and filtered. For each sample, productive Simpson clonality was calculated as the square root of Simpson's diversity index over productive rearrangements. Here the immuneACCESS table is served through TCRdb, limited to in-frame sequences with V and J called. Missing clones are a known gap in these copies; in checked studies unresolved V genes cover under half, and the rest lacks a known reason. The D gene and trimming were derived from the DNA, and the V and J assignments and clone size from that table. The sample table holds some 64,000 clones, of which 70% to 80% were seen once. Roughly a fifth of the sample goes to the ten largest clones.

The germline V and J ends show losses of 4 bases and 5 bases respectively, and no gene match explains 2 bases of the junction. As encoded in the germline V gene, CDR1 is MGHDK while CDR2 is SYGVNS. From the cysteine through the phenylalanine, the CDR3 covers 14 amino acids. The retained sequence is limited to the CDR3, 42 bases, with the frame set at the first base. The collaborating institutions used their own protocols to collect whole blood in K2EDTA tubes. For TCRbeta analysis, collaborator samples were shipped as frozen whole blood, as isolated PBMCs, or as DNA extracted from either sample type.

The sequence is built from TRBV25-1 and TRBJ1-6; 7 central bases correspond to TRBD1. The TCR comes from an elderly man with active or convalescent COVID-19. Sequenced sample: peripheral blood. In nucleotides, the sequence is TGTGCCAGCAGTGGGGGACAGCATAATTCACCCCTCCACTTT. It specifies CASSGGQHNSPLHF.